The 32 T cell receptor beta chains below were found in one sample sequenced in a study of shared clonotypes between healthy human individuals (TCRdb year 2020). The library was built by means of the immunoSEQ multiplex PCR assay. Drawn from immuneACCESS, this table holds only the in-frame rearrangements with V and J called that TCRdb kept. Clones are partly lost; checked studies trace under half to an unresolved V gene and leave the rest unexplained. Recorded for this sample are about 1.5 million clones; under 99% of them occurred a single time. The top ten constitute about 0.42% of the sample. Sequenced input: naive CD4+ T cells sorted from blood. This specimen's cell subset or site label, interpreted: CD45RA+ positively selected. These receptors came from a man aged 25-45 years in good health.

V gene TRBV25-1 combines with J gene TRBJ2-3; D is possibly TRBD1 or TRBD2 (5 bases each). V lost 4 bases and J 2 bases, leaving 13 bases between the germline ends. Germline V gives CDR1 MGHDK, CDR2 SYGVNS. CDR3 length: 15 residues. CDR3 loop: CASSGGWRYTDTQYF. The CDR3 region has the DNA TGTGCCAGCAGTGGGGGCTGGAGGTACACAGATACGCAGTATTTT. Full variable domain (rest looked up from reference TRBV25-1 and TRBJ2-3): EADIYQTPRYLVIGTGKKITLECSQTMGHDKMYWYQQDPGMELHLIHYSYGVNSTEKGDLSSESTVSRIRTEHFPLTLESARPSHTSQYLCASSGGWRYTDTQYFGPGTRLTVL.

The CDR3 region is CASSQVAGFYNEQFF. The CDR3 DNA reads TGTGCCAGCAGCCAAGTGGCGGGATTTTACAATGAGCAGTTCTTC. V and J are TRBV14 and TRBJ2-1; a weak D match, TRBD2 (6 bases). Germline V gives CDR1 SGHDN, CDR2 FVKESK. The ends were cut back, 1 base at V and 4 bases at J, with 11 bases in the middle. This CDR3 has 15 residues.

This clone occurred once. Other DNA sequences in the same sample also yield this CDR3. J is TRBJ1-1 and V is TRBV18; D unclear. The CDR3 loop spans 13 amino acids. Germline lookup yields CDR1 KGHSH and CDR2 LQKENI. V was clipped by 2 bases and J by 0 bases, with 4 bases between them. The CDR3: CASSPTVNTEAFF. CDR3 nucleotides: TGTGCCAGCTCACCAACAGTGAACACTGAAGCTTTCTTT.

The chain uses TRBV29-1 and TRBJ2-3; TRBD1 agrees at 7 bases. The CDR3 has 12 amino acids. With 7 bases clipped from V and 2 bases from J, the junction kept 3 bases outside the gene matches. Per germline, CDR1 SQVTM and CDR2 ANQGSEA. This CDR3 is CSGGQHTDTQYF. CDR3 DNA: TGCAGCGGGGGACAGCACACAGATACGCAGTATTTT.

The V gene is TRBV5-5, the J gene TRBJ1-2; perhaps TRBD1 as D (5 bases). V shed 0 bases and J shed 5 bases, with 8 bases lying between them. The CDR3 runs to 13 residues. Germline V gives CDR1 SGHKS, CDR2 YYEKEE (reference sequence). Here the CDR3 DNA reads TGTGCCAGCAGCTTGGTCAGGGAATATGGCTACACCTTC. This encodes CASSLVREYGYTF.

This rearrangement joins TRBV9 to TRBJ2-1, with 12 bases lining up with TRBD2. Per germline, CDR1 SGDLS and CDR2 YYNGEE. V lost 0 bases, J lost 7 bases, and 11 bases stayed unmatched. The CDR3 runs 18 residues. The CDR3 DNA reads TGTGCCAGCAGCGTAGACCTCCCGGCTAGCGGGAGGGAGAATGAGCAGTTCTTC. Its protein is CASSVDLPASGRENEQFF.

The rearrangement joins TRBV5-6 to TRBJ2-2; TRBD1 agrees at 9 bases. Trimming cost V 5 bases and J 6 bases; bases outside gene matches: 8. Per the germline V gene, CDR1 is SGHDT and CDR2 is YYEEEE. This CDR3 spans 15 amino acids. CDR3 loop: CASRSRDRVSGELFF. In DNA, the CDR3 is TGTGCCAGCAGATCACGGGACAGGGTTTCCGGGGAGCTGTTTTTT.

This chain links TRBV5-1 with TRBJ1-3, with a tentative D call TRBD1 (5 bases). CDR1 and CDR2 (germline): SGHRS, YFSETQ. The CDR3 is 15 amino acids. The V gene lost 0 bases and the J gene lost 3 bases, with 10 bases spanning the gap. DNA for the CDR3: TGCGCCAGCAGCTTGGTAGGGGCGTATGGAAACACCATATATTTT. Protein product: CASSLVGAYGNTIYF.

The chain uses TRBV14 and TRBJ2-7, with D possibly being TRBD1 (5 bases). The CDR3 spans 16 residues. Per germline, CDR1 SGHDN and CDR2 FVKESK. Trimming pared 0 bases from V and 2 bases from J, leaving 14 bases between. The CDR3 spells CASSQDPSTAAYEQYF. For the CDR3, the DNA is TGTGCCAGCAGCCAAGACCCCTCGACAGCCGCCTACGAGCAGTACTTC.

The rearrangement links TRBV9 to TRBJ2-1; either TRBD1 or TRBD2 may supply D (6 bases each). The CDR3 loop spans 13 amino acids. Germline V gene sequence: CDR1 SGDLS, CDR2 YYNGEE. V dropped 5 bases and J dropped 5 bases, with 11 bases sitting between them. The chain's CDR3 is CASSWRGNNEQFF. The CDR3 DNA is TGTGCCAGCAGTTGGAGGGGGAACAATGAGCAGTTCTTC.

The gene calls are TRBV20-1 and TRBJ2-3; D not resolved. This CDR3 contains 11 residues. V was pared by 0 bases and J by 5 bases, with 3 bases between. Germline values: CDR1 DFQATT, CDR2 SNEGSKA (reference sequence). CDR3 loop: CSARDKDTQYF. Here the CDR3 DNA reads TGCAGTGCTAGAGACAAAGATACGCAGTATTTT.

This clone was picked up one time. This rearrangement joins TRBV14 to TRBJ2-7; 9 bases agree with TRBD2. CDR3 length: 15 amino acids. Trimming cost V 3 bases and J 3 bases; bases outside gene matches: 6. CDR1 SGHDN and CDR2 FVKESK come from the germline V gene. CDR3 in DNA: TGTGCCAGCAGCCACCTTAGCGGGAGTGGCTACGAGCAGTACTTC. It specifies CASSHLSGSGYEQYF.

The chain combines TRBV7-3 with TRBJ2-3; 8 bases map to TRBD2. V was clipped by 4 bases and J by 5 bases; unmatched bases: 5. Germline CDR1 SGHTA, CDR2 FQGTGA. The CDR3 spans 14 residues. Here the CDR3 DNA reads TGTGCCAGCAGCTCGGGAGGGCGGGGAGATACGCAGTATTTT. This codes for CASSSGGRGDTQYF.

V and J are TRBV2 and TRBJ1-1; D unresolved. Germline-derived CDR1 and CDR2 are SNHLY and FYNNEI. The V gene lost 9 bases and the J gene lost 1 base, with 18 bases spanning the gap. CDR3 length equals 15 residues. Here the CDR3 reads CASVRPPFPNTEAFF. CDR3 sequence (DNA): TGTGCCAGTGTGCGCCCTCCCTTCCCGAACACTGAAGCTTTCTTT.

The chain joins TRBV29-1 to TRBJ2-3; TRBD1 or TRBD2 may be the D gene (6 bases each). Per germline, CDR1 SQVTM and CDR2 ANQGSEA. Trimming took 4 bases from V and 0 from J, leaving 14 bases between them. The CDR3 sequence is 15 residues long. CDR3 residues: CSVVFTGTSTDTQYF. The CDR3 DNA sequence: TGCAGCGTTGTATTCACAGGGACTAGCACAGATACGCAGTATTTT.

The rearrangement uses TRBV6-1 and TRBJ2-3; 14 positions match TRBD2. CDR3 length equals 15 residues. Germline CDR1 and CDR2: MNHNS and SASEGT. J gave up 6 bases and V 7 bases, and 6 bases lay outside the gene matches. In DNA form, the CDR3 reads TGTGCCAGCACGGGACTAGCGGGGGTAGTTGATACGCAGTATTTT. It yields the protein CASTGLAGVVDTQYF.

This clone came up once. CDR3 loop: CASSPSLAGEYEQYF. Here the CDR3 DNA reads TGTGCCAGCAGCCCAAGTCTAGCGGGAGAATACGAGCAGTACTTC. This chain joins TRBV14 and TRBJ2-7, with 10 bases aligning to TRBD2. Trimming took 4 bases from V and 4 from J; bases not matched to a gene: 7. This CDR3 has 15 residues. CDR1 is SGHDN, CDR2 FVKESK, per germline.

CDR3 DNA: TGTGCCAGCTCACCACCGACAGGGGGAATCACCGGGGAGCTGTTTTTT. Its protein is CASSPPTGGITGELFF. This chain links TRBV18 with TRBJ2-2, with 9 positions matching TRBD1. Germline-derived CDR1 and CDR2 are KGHSH and LQKENI. Trimming cost V 0 bases and J 4 bases; bases outside gene matches: 3. The CDR3 covers 16 residues.

DNA for the CDR3: TGTGCCAGCAGCCAAGGACTGATAACTAATGAAAAACTGTTTTTT. Amino acids: CASSQGLITNEKLFF. V gene TRBV14 combines with J gene TRBJ1-4; D is undetermined. The V end was cut by 1 base, the J end by 1 base, with 7 bases between. Germline CDR1 reads SGHDN; CDR2 reads FVKESK. The CDR3 has 15 residues.

This clone was recorded once. The chain is built from TRBV7-9 and TRBJ2-1, with TRBD1 matching 9 bases. V shed 5 bases, J shed 8 bases, and the junction held 10 bases outside the gene matches. Germline CDR1 and CDR2: SEHNR and FQNEAQ (reference sequence). CDR3 length: 15 residues. The CDR3 sequence: CASSHTDRGFHEQFF. CDR3 DNA: TGTGCCAGCAGCCATACGGACAGGGGCTTCCATGAGCAGTTCTTC.

This sequence joins TRBV11-2 and TRBJ2-4, with a tentative D call TRBD2 (6 bases). The CDR3 loop spans 16 amino acids. In germline, CDR1 is SGHAT, CDR2 FQNNGV. V was cut by 2 bases and J by 2 bases, with 13 bases left in between. CDR3: CASSLSSGVTKNIQYF. CDR3 bases: TGTGCCAGCAGCTTATCCTCGGGAGTAACCAAAAACATTCAGTACTTC.

The genes are TRBV5-5 and TRBJ2-5, with 8 bases lining up with TRBD2. Germline V lookup: CDR1 SGHKS, CDR2 YYEKEE (reference sequence). The CDR3 extends over 15 amino acids. With 4 bases clipped from V and 4 bases from J, the junction kept 9 bases outside the gene matches. The DNA for the CDR3 is TGTGCCAGCAGCCTAGGACTAGCCCTGGGAGAGACCCAGTACTTC. Translating gives CASSLGLALGETQYF.

V usage is TRBV4-3 and J usage is TRBJ1-2; D not certain. The germline V gene has CDR1 LGHNA and CDR2 YSLEER. The CDR3 contains 13 residues. The V gene lost 6 bases and the J gene lost 4 bases, with 12 bases spanning the gap. CDR3: CASSLDGTYGYTF. The CDR3 nucleotides are TGCGCCAGCAGTTTGGACGGAACCTATGGCTACACCTTC.

The rearrangement joins TRBV21-1 to TRBJ2-7; the table assigns TRBD2, which was not confirmed against the DNA. TRBV21-1 is recorded as a pseudogene. The CDR3 extends over 16 amino acids. The DNA of the CDR3 is TGTGCCAGCAGCAAACGGGAGGGGGGCCCCACCTACGAGCAGTACTTC. Residues: CASSKREGGPTYEQYF.

The chain uses TRBV28 and TRBJ1-5, with 7 nucleotides matching TRBD1. The ends lost 6 bases at V and 9 bases at J; junction bases unmatched: 8. Germline assignment: CDR1 MDHEN and CDR2 SYDVKM. This CDR3 spans 13 amino acids. The CDR3 nucleotides read TGTGCCAGCAGAGAGACAGGGTCTCCGCCCCAGCATTTT. It yields the protein CASRETGSPPQHF. The complete variable domain, with remaining parts taken from reference TRBV28 and TRBJ1-5, reads DVKVTQSSRYLVKRTGEKVFLECVQDMDHENMFWYRQDPGLGLRLIYFSYDVKMKEKGDIPEGYSVSREKKERFSLILESASTNQTSMYLCASRETGSPPQHFGDGTRLSIL.

The chain uses TRBV5-1 and TRBJ2-1; possibly TRBD1 for D (6 bases). Deletions cut 1 base from V and 9 bases from J, with 11 bases between. The CDR3 runs to 13 residues. Looked up from germline, CDR1 is SGHRS and CDR2 is YFSETQ. For the CDR3, the DNA is TGCGCCAGCAGCTTGAACAGGGAAGGTGAGCAGTTCTTC. This sequence encodes CASSLNREGEQFF.

The J gene is TRBJ2-1, the V gene TRBV30; a weak D match, TRBD2 (5 bases). V was pared by 2 bases and J by 0 bases, with 20 bases between. Germline V gene data show CDR1 as GTSNPN and CDR2 as SVGIG (reference sequence). The CDR3 has 18 amino acids. The CDR3 spells CAWSPPTTRIDSYNEQFF. CDR3 coding DNA: TGTGCCTGGAGTCCCCCGACCACTAGGATTGACTCCTACAATGAGCAGTTCTTC.

Notes on this clone: The sample contains more than one DNA sequence encoding this CDR3. The gene calls are TRBV30 and TRBJ1-1; D not resolved. This CDR3 region has 12 residues. V lost 2 bases to trimming and J lost 5 bases, with 9 bases between them. Germline-derived CDR1 and CDR2 are GTSNPN and SVGIG (reference sequence). The CDR3 nucleotides are TGTGCCTGGAGTCCGACCGGGACTGAAGCTTTCTTT. Translation gives CAWSPTGTEAFF.

Concerning this clone: This sample also contains other DNA sequences that code for the same CDR3. The chain uses TRBV7-9 and TRBJ2-6, with D perhaps TRBD1 (6 bases). Trimming cost V 1 base and J 0 bases, with 7 bases left between them. From germline, CDR1 is SEHNR and CDR2 FQNEAQ (reference sequence). The CDR3 runs 16 residues. The CDR3 DNA is TGTGCCAGCAGCTTAGGAGGGGGCTCTGGGGCCAACGTCCTGACTTTC. It yields the protein CASSLGGGSGANVLTF.

This chain connects TRBV11-2 to TRBJ1-1; 10 bases are a match to TRBD1. The CDR3 runs 18 residues. The germline CDR1 and CDR2 sequences are SGHAT and FQNNGV. V lost 4 bases, J lost 5 bases, and 16 bases stayed unmatched. CDR3 coding DNA: TGTGCCAGCAGCTCATCACTTGTGGGACAGGGGAGGATTACTGAAGCTTTCTTT. It is translated as CASSSSLVGQGRITEAFF.

This chain links TRBV7-9 with TRBJ2-7; TRBD1 matches 8 bases. The CDR3 runs 15 residues. J gave up 4 bases and V 3 bases, and 8 bases lay outside the gene matches. Germline V CDR1 and CDR2: SEHNR, FQNEAQ (reference sequence). The CDR3 sequence is CASSLMGTGPYEQYF. The CDR3 region has the DNA TGTGCCAGCAGCTTGATGGGGACAGGTCCTTACGAGCAGTACTTC. Full variable domain (rest looked up from reference TRBV7-9 and TRBJ2-7): DTGVSQNPRHKITKRGQNVTFRCDPISEHNRLYWYRQTLGQGPEFLTYFQNEAQLEKSRLLSDRFSAERPKGSFSTLEIQRTEQGDSAMYLCASSLMGTGPYEQYFGPGTRLTVT.

This chain's CDR3 is CATSRVTRRDRGNEQYF. In DNA form, the CDR3 reads TGTGCCACCAGCAGAGTAACCCGCCGGGACAGGGGAAACGAGCAGTACTTC. The chain joins TRBV15 to TRBJ2-7, with 10 bases identical to TRBD1. Losses at the gene ends were 1 base for V and 5 bases for J; bases not matched to a gene: 11. There are 17 residues in the CDR3. In germline, CDR1 is LNHNV, CDR2 YYDKDF (reference sequence).